This passage covers 9 T cell receptor beta chains from one sample sequenced in a study of shared clonotypes between healthy human individuals. Generated by immunoSEQ multiplex PCR, the TCRdb table keeps only in-frame clones and is missing some. The sample lists about 110,000 clones; just over 65% were seen once. The sample consisted of memory CD8+ T cells sorted from blood. Subset of the sample: CD45RO+ cells pooled with CCR7-negative TemRA cells. These receptors all stem from a woman in her twenties or thirties in good health.

This clone was seen a single time. The chain is built from TRBV5-1 and TRBJ1-5, with D perhaps matching TRBD1 (6 bases). CDR1 and CDR2 from the germline V gene are SGHRS and YFSETQ. The V end lost 2 bases, the J end lost 7 bases, and 10 bases lay between the germline ends. This CDR3 has 13 amino acids. The CDR3 coding sequence is TGCGCCAGCAGCTTACAGGGAGGGCAGCCCCAGCATTTT. Protein product: CASSLQGGQPQHF.

This clone was found many times. The V and J genes are TRBV14 and TRBJ2-5; weak D call: TRBD1 (5 bases). CDR1 SGHDN and CDR2 FVKESK come from the germline V gene. V was cut by 1 base and J by 3 bases, with 15 bases left in between. The CDR3 is made up of 16 amino acids. The CDR3 DNA follows: TGTGCCAGCAGCCAAGCCAGGGTCTCTGGGAAAGAGACCCAGTACTTC. It encodes CASSQARVSGKETQYF.

The chain joins TRBV5-1 to TRBJ2-2; 9 bases fit TRBD1. Germline CDR1 SGHRS, CDR2 YFSETQ. V shed 1 base and J 3 bases; nucleotides not matched to a gene: 4. The CDR3 covers 16 residues. CDR3 amino acids: CASSLWDRAYTGELFF. CDR3 DNA: TGCGCCAGCAGCTTGTGGGACAGGGCCTACACCGGGGAGCTGTTTTTT.

The V call is TRBV27, the J call TRBJ1-4; TRBD1 agrees at 8 bases. Trimming removed 4 bases from V and 6 bases from J; junction bases left unmatched: 10. Germline V gene data show CDR1 as MNHEY and CDR2 as SMNVEV (reference sequence). There are 16 residues in the CDR3. CDR3 loop: CASSSPRTGNHEKLFF. Written as DNA, the CDR3 is TGTGCCAGCAGTTCCCCTAGGACAGGGAATCATGAAAAACTGTTTTTT.

The gene calls are TRBV29-1 and TRBJ1-1; D call uncertain. V lost 2 bases, J lost 8 bases, and 9 bases lay in between. Germline lookup yields CDR1 SQVTM and CDR2 ANQGSEA. CDR3 length: 11 residues. CDR3 sequence (DNA): TGCAGCGTTGAATCTGTAGGGGAAGCTTTCTTT. Translated: CSVESVGEAFF.

The rearrangement joins TRBV5-6 to TRBJ2-6; D not certain. The germline V gene encodes CDR1 SGHDT and CDR2 YYEEEE. There are 16 residues in the CDR3. The V gene lost 0 bases and the J gene lost 3 bases, with 10 bases spanning the gap. In DNA, the CDR3 is TGTGCCAGCAGCTTGGCCTTTTATAATGGGGCCAACGTCCTGACTTTC. Amino acid sequence: CASSLAFYNGANVLTF.

The V call is TRBV5-1, the J call TRBJ2-7; a weak D match, TRBD1 (6 bases). Germline loops: CDR1 SGHRS, CDR2 YFSETQ. V dropped 1 base and J dropped 4 bases, with 18 bases sitting between them. This CDR3 contains 16 residues. The CDR3 DNA is TGCGCCAGCAGCTTGCTCGCCGGACGGACAGTTTACGAGCAGTACTTC. It specifies CASSLLAGRTVYEQYF.

This clone has only a few counts. J is TRBJ2-5 and V is TRBV4-1; D is unresolved. From germline, CDR1 is MGHRA and CDR2 YSYEKL. This CDR3 is 13 amino acids long. Trimming removed 1 base from V and 9 bases from J, with 12 bases in between. The CDR3 coding sequence is TGCGCCAGCAGCCAAGGGTTGGGGTGGGCCCAGTACTTC. This encodes CASSQGLGWAQYF.

The chain combines TRBV2 with TRBJ2-7; the D is unclear. Germline lookup yields CDR1 SNHLY and CDR2 FYNNEI. The length of the CDR3 is 11 residues. The CDR3 reads CAVTGPYEQYF. DNA of the CDR3: TGTGCGGTAACCGGGCCCTACGAGCAGTACTTC.